Listed here are 20 T cell receptor beta chains from one sample, sequenced in a study of blood T cell repertoires in COVID-19. Data came from immunoSEQ multiplex PCR; TCRdb stores just in-frame clones and leaves some out. The table includes fewer than 150,000 clones, roughly four fifths detected once. The sequenced material came from peripheral blood. Every receptor here comes from a human donor in a cohort sampled during active COVID-19.

The rearrangement links TRBV2 to TRBJ2-3; TRBD2 might be the D (7 bases). This CDR3 spans 15 amino acids. Per the germline V gene, CDR1 is SNHLY and CDR2 is FYNNEI. Trimming cost V 6 bases and J 4 bases, with 17 bases left between them. CDR3 protein: CASRTGGGAPDTQYF. The CDR3 DNA is TGTGCCAGCAGGACAGGTGGGGGGGCACCAGATACGCAGTATTTT.

J is TRBJ2-1 and V is TRBV9; 8 bases map to TRBD2. The CDR3 has 16 residues. The V gene's germline CDR1 is SGDLS and CDR2 YYNGEE. With V trimmed by 4 bases and J by 4 bases, 10 bases remained unmatched. The CDR3 sequence: CASSPQPSGGYNEQFF. CDR3 nucleotides: TGTGCCAGCAGCCCCCAGCCGAGCGGGGGATACAATGAGCAGTTCTTC.

The chain links TRBV10-2 to TRBJ1-6, with D possibly being TRBD1 (6 bases). Germline values: CDR1 WSHSY, CDR2 SAAADI. Between the trimmed V and J ends, which lost 3 bases and 7 bases, there was a span of 19 bases. CDR3 length: 17 residues. The CDR3 sequence: CASSDVLGGQSNSPLHF. CDR3 sequence (DNA): TGCGCCAGCAGTGACGTACTTGGAGGACAGTCCAATTCACCCCTCCACTTT.

The rearrangement joins TRBV7-2 to TRBJ2-7; TRBD1 agrees at 11 bases. V gave up 5 bases and J gave up 5 bases; unmatched junction bases: 5. This CDR3 contains 14 residues. Germline V gene data show CDR1 as SGHTA and CDR2 as FQGNSA. CDR3 region: CASSLGQGADEQYF. The CDR3 bases are TGTGCCAGCAGCCTAGGACAGGGGGCAGACGAGCAGTACTTC.

The chain carries TRBV9 and TRBJ1-1; no reliable D call. Per germline, CDR1 SGDLS and CDR2 YYNGEE. The CDR3 has 14 amino acids. With 2 bases removed from V and 1 base from J, the gap between germline ends came to 9 bases. CDR3 in DNA: TGTGCCAGCAGCGTCCTCGGCGGGAACACTGAAGCTTTCTTT. It encodes CASSVLGGNTEAFF.

The chain has TRBV19 and TRBJ1-6; 8 bases match TRBD1. CDR1 is LNHDA and CDR2 is SQIVND in the germline V gene (reference sequence). The CDR3 spans 16 residues. V gave up 5 bases and J gave up 8 bases; unmatched junction bases: 11. The CDR3 DNA reads TGTGCCAGTAGTCGGATTCAGGGGGCGATTGATTCACCCCTCCACTTT. Protein product: CASSRIQGAIDSPLHF.

The chain links TRBV29-1 to TRBJ1-6; 7 positions match TRBD1. The J segment lost 0 bases and the V segment lost 0 bases, leaving 5 bases of the junction unmatched. Germline CDR1 is SQVTM and CDR2 is ANQGSEA. This CDR3 is built from 17 residues. The CDR3 here is CSVEDAGQSSYNSPLHF. The DNA of the CDR3 is TGCAGCGTTGAAGATGCGGGACAGAGCTCCTATAATTCACCCCTCCACTTT.

As DNA, the CDR3 is TGTGCCAGCACTCCGGACACCGAAGAGACCCAGTACTTC. Translation gives CASTPDTEETQYF. The chain combines TRBV12-3 or TRBV12-4 with TRBJ2-5; D is possibly TRBD1 (5 bases). The CDR3 contains 13 residues. Deletions cut 7 bases from V and 3 bases from J, with 12 bases between.

The genes are TRBV7-2 and TRBJ2-3; 7 bases agree with TRBD2. Losses at the gene ends were 3 bases for V and 1 base for J; bases not matched to a gene: 4. Germline V gene lookup returns CDR1 SGHTA and CDR2 FQGNSA. The CDR3 consists of 15 residues. The CDR3 region has the DNA TGTGCCAGCAGCTTTCTGGCGGGGGGCACAGATACGCAGTATTTT. Its protein is CASSFLAGGTDTQYF.

The V call is TRBV5-1, the J call TRBJ2-3; possibly TRBD1 for D (5 bases). Deletions cut 2 bases from V and 4 bases from J, with 14 bases between. The CDR3 has 15 residues. Germline assignment: CDR1 SGHRS and CDR2 YFSETQ. CDR3 amino acids: CASSLQDLMADTQYF. The DNA of the CDR3 is TGCGCCAGCAGCTTACAGGATTTAATGGCAGATACGCAGTATTTT.

DNA of the CDR3: TGTGCCAGCAGTGCCCGACAGGGGCGGATCTCTGAAGCTTTCTTT. Residues: CASSARQGRISEAFF. V is TRBV27 and J is TRBJ1-1; TRBD1 aligns across 8 bases. The CDR3 extends over 15 amino acids. V shed 5 bases, J shed 6 bases, and the junction held 11 bases outside the gene matches. Per the germline V gene, CDR1 is MNHEY and CDR2 is SMNVEV (reference sequence).

The chain couples TRBV6-5 to TRBJ2-5; D is unresolved. In germline, CDR1 is MNHEY, CDR2 SVGAGI. Trimming stripped 6 bases from V and 3 bases from J, with 14 bases between. The CDR3 spans 14 residues. The CDR3 loop is CASSADRVEETQYF. As DNA, the CDR3 is TGTGCCAGCAGCGCCGACCGGGTCGAAGAGACCCAGTACTTC.

The V and J genes are TRBV5-1 and TRBJ2-5, with 8 bases matching TRBD1. The CDR3 has 16 residues. V trimming: 4 bases; J trimming: 2 bases; junction bases outside the gene matches: 10. CDR1 SGHRS and CDR2 YFSETQ come from the germline V gene. In nucleotides, the CDR3 is TGCGCCAGCAGCGACGGCAGGGGGCCCCTACAAGAGACCCAGTACTTC. It specifies CASSDGRGPLQETQYF.

The rearrangement joins TRBV2 to TRBJ1-5; D call uncertain. Looked up from germline, CDR1 is SNHLY and CDR2 is FYNNEI. Trimming pared 3 bases from V and 4 bases from J, leaving 10 bases between. The CDR3 has 14 amino acids. For the CDR3, the DNA is TGTGCCAGCAGTGAGTCAGGTCGGAATCAGCCCCAGCATTTT. Translated: CASSESGRNQPQHF.

V gene TRBV3-1 (or the pseudogene TRBV3-2) combines with J gene TRBJ2-1; 8 nucleotides align to TRBD2. Losses at the gene ends were 5 bases for V and 1 base for J; bases not matched to a gene: 7. The CDR3 contains 16 residues. The V gene's germline CDR1 is LGHDT and CDR2 YNNKEL (reference sequence). CDR3 nucleotides: TGTGCCAGCAGCAGCCAATCTAGCGGGTCCTACAATGAGCAGTTCTTC. It translates to CASSSQSSGSYNEQFF.

This clone was counted once. J is TRBJ2-5 and V is TRBV7-2; the D gene is possibly TRBD2 (5 bases). The CDR3 sequence is 14 residues long. Trimming left V 5 bases short and J 1 base short, with 11 bases between. CDR1 is SGHTA and CDR2 is FQGNSA in the germline V gene. CDR3 region: CASSPRRGQETQYF. Here the CDR3 DNA reads TGTGCCAGCAGCCCACGTCGGGGCCAAGAGACCCAGTACTTC.

The chain employs TRBV3-1 (or the pseudogene TRBV3-2) and TRBJ1-5; TRBD1 matches 7 bases. Germline V gives CDR1 LGHDT, CDR2 YNNKEL (reference sequence). V shed 2 bases, J shed 2 bases, and the junction held 3 bases outside the gene matches. CDR3 length: 15 residues. CDR3 bases: TGTGCCAGCAGCCAATCAGGGGGTCGCAATCAGCCCCAGCATTTT. Encoded protein: CASSQSGGRNQPQHF.

The chain recombines TRBV5-6 with TRBJ2-3; D may be TRBD2 (6 bases). Germline values: CDR1 SGHDT, CDR2 YYEEEE. Trimming removed 1 base from V and 6 bases from J, with 9 bases in between. The CDR3 is made up of 13 amino acids. CDR3 residues: CASSLYGGDTQYF. Written as DNA, the CDR3 is TGTGCCAGCAGCTTGTACGGAGGGGATACGCAGTATTTT.

The V gene is TRBV9, the J gene TRBJ1-2; D is uncertain. This CDR3 comprises 13 residues. CDR1 is SGDLS and CDR2 is YYNGEE in the germline V gene. Trimming pared 0 bases from V and 9 bases from J, leaving 12 bases between. CDR3 bases: TGTGCCAGCAGCGTAGAAGGCGGTGCACGCTACACCTTC. Its protein product is CASSVEGGARYTF.

The chain couples TRBV11-2 to TRBJ2-7; a weak D match, TRBD1 (5 bases). The V end was cut by 1 base, the J end by 3 bases, with 13 bases between. Germline values: CDR1 SGHAT, CDR2 FQNNGV. CDR3 length: 15 residues. Here the CDR3 DNA reads TGTGCCAGCAGCTTAGTAAGGGGCGCTAACTACGAGCAGTACTTC. It codes for CASSLVRGANYEQYF.